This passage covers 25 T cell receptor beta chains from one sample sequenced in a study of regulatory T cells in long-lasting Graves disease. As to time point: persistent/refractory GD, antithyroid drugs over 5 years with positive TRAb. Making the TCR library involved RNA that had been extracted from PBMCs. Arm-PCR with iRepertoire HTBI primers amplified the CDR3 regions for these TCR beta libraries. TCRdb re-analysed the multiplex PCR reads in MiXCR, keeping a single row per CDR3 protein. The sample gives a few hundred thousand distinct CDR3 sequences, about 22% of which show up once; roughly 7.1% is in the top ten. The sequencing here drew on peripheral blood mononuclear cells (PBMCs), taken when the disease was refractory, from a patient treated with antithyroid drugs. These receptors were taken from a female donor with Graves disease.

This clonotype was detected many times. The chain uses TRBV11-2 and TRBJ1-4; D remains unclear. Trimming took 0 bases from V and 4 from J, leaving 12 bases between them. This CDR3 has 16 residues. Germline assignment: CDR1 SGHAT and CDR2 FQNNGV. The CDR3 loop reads CASSLDRDNDNEKLFF. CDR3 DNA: TGTGCCAGCAGCTTAGATAGAGACAATGATAATGAAAAACTGTTTTTT. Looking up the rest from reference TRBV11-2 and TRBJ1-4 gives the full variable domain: EAGVAQSPRYKIIEKRQSVAFWCNPISGHATLYWYQQILGQGPKLLIQFQNNGVVDDSQLPKDRFSAERLKGVDSTLKIQPAKLEDSAVYLCASSLDRDNDNEKLFFGSGTQLSVL.

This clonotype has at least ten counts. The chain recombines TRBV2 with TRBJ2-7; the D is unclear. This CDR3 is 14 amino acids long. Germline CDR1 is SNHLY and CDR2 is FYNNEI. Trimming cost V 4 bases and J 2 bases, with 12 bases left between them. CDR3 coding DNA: TGTGCCAGCAGTGGGGATCTTCTAGCCTACGAGCAGTACTTC. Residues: CASSGDLLAYEQYF.

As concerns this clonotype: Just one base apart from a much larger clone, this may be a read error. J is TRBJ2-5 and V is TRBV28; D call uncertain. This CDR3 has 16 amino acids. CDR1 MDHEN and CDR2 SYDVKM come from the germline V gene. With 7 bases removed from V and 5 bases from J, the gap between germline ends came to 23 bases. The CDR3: CASNQTHLAGSETQYF. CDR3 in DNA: TGTGCCAGCAACCAAACTCACTTAGCTGGCTCGGAGACCCAGTACTTC.

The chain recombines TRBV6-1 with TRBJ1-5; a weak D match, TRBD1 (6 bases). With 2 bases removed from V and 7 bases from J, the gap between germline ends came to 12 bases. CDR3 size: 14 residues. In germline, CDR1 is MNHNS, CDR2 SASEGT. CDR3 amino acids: CASSEFRGNQPQHF. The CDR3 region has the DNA TGTGCCAGCAGTGAATTCAGGGGAAACCAGCCCCAGCATTTT.

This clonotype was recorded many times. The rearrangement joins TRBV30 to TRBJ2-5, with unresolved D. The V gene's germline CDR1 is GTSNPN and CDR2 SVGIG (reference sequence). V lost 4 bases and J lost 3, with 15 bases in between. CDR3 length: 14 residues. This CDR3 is CAWISRSVEETQYF. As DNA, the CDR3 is TGTGCCTGGATTTCCCGGTCAGTAGAAGAGACCCAGTACTTC.

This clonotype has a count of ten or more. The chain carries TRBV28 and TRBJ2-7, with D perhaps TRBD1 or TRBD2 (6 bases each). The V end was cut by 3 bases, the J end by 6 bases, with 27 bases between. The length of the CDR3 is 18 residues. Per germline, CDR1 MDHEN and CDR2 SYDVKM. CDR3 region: CASSFPGQGPPGRGEQYF. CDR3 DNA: TGTGCCAGCAGTTTCCCGGGACAAGGGCCTCCAGGGCGGGGCGAGCAGTACTTC.

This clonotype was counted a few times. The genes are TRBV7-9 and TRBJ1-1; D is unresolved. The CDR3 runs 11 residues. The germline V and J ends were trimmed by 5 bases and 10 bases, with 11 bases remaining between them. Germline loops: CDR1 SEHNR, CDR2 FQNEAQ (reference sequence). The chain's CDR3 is CASSPGSRAFF. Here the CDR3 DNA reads TGTGCCAGCAGCCCCGGCTCAAGAGCTTTCTTT.

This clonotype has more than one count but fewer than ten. The CDR3 loop reads CASNLGGYQETQYF. CDR3 coding DNA: TGTGCCAGCAACCTAGGGGGTTACCAAGAGACCCAGTACTTC. The chain links TRBV12-3 or TRBV12-4 to TRBJ2-5; D is perhaps TRBD1 (6 bases). The V gene lost 7 bases and the J gene lost 0 bases, with 12 bases spanning the gap. The CDR3 extends over 14 amino acids.

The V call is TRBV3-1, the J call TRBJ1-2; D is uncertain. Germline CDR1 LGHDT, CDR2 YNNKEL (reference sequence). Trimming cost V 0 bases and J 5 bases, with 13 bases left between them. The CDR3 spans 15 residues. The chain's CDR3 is CASSQDPESGYGYTF. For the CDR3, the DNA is TGTGCCAGCAGCCAAGATCCGGAGTCCGGTTATGGCTACACCTTC.

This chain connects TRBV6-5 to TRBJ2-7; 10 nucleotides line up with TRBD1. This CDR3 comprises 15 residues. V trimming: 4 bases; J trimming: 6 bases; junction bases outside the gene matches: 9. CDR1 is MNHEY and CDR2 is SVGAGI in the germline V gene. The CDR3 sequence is CASSWTGTGVGEQYF. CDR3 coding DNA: TGTGCCAGCAGTTGGACCGGGACAGGGGTGGGCGAGCAGTACTTC.

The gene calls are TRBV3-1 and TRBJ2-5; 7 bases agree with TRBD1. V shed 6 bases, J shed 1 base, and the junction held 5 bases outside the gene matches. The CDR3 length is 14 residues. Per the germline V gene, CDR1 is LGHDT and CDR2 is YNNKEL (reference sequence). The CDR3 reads CASRVGTAQETQYF. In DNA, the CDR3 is TGTGCCAGCAGGGTAGGGACAGCCCAAGAGACCCAGTACTTC.

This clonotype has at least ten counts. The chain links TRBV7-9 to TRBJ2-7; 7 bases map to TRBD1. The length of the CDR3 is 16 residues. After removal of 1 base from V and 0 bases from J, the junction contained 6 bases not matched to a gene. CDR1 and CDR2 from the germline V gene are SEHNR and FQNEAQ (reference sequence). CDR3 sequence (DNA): TGTGCCAGCAGCTTAGTTCGTTGGGACAGCTCCTACGAGCAGTACTTC. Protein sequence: CASSLVRWDSSYEQYF.

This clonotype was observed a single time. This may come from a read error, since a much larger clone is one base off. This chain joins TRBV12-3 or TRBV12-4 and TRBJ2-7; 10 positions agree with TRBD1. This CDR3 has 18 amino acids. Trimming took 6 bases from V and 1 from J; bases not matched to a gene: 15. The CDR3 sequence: CASSQDRGSPAVSYEQYF. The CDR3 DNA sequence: TGTGCCAGCAGCCAGGACAGGGGGTCTCCGGCCGTTTCCTACGAGCAGTACTTC.

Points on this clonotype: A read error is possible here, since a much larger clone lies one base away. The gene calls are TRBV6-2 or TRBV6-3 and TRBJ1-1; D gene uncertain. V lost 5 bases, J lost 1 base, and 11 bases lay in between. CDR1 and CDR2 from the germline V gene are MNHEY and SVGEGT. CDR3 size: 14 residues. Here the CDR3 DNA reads TGTGCCAGCAGTGGGTCCGGGAAGAACACTGAAGCTTTCTTT. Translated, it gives CASSGSGKNTEAFF.

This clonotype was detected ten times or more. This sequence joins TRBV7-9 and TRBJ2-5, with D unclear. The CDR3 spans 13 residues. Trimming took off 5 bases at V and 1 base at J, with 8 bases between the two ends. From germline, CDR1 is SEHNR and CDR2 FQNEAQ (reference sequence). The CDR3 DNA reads TGTGCCAGCAGCGAGACATCCCAAGAGACCCAGTACTTC. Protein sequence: CASSETSQETQYF.

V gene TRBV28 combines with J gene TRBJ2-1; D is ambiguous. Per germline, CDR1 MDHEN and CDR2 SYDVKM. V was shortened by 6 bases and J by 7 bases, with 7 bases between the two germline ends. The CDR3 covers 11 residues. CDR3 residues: CASSAENEQFF. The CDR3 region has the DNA TGTGCCAGCAGCGCAGAGAATGAGCAGTTCTTC.

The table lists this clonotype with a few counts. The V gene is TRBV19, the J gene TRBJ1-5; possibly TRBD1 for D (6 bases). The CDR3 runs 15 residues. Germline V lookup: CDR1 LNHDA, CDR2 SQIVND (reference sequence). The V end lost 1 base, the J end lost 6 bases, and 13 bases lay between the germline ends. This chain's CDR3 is CASSIGHTGFQPQHF. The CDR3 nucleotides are TGTGCCAGTAGTATAGGACACACAGGGTTTCAGCCCCAGCATTTT.

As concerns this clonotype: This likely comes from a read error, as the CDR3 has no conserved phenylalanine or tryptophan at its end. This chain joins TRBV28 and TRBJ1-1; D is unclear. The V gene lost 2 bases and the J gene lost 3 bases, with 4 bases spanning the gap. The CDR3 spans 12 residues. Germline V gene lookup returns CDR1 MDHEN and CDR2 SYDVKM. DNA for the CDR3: TGTGCCAGCAGTTTACAGCACACTGAAGCTTTCCTT. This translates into CASSLQHTEAFL.

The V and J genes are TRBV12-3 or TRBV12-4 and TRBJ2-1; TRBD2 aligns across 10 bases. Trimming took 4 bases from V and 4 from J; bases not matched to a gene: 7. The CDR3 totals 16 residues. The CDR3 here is CASSSWTSGEYNEQFF. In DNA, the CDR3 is TGTGCCAGCAGTTCGTGGACTAGCGGTGAATACAATGAGCAGTTCTTC.

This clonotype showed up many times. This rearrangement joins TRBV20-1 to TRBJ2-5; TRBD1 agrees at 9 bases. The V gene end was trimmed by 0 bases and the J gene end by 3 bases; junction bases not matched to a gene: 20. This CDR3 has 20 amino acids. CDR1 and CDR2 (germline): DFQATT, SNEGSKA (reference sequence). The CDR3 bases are TGCAGTGCTAGAGATTATAGGTTTTCCCGGACAGGGGAACCCGAAGAGACCCAGTACTTC. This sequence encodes CSARDYRFSRTGEPEETQYF.

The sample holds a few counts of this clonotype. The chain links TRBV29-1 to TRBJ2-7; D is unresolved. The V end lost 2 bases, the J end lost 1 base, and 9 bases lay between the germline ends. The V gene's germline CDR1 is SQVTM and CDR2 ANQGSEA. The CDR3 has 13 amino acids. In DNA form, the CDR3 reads TGCAGCGTTGAATCCCCAGCGTCCTACGAGCAGTACTTC. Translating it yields CSVESPASYEQYF.

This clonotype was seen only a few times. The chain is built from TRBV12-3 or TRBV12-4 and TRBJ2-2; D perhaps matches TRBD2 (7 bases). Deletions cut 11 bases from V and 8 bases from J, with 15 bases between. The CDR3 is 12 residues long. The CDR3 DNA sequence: TGTGCCCAAGGGGGGGCAGGTGGGGAGCTGTTTTTT. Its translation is CAQGGAGGELFF.

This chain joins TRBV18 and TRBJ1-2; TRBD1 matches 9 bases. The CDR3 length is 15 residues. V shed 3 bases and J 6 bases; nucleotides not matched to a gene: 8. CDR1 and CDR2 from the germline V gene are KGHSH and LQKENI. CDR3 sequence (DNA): TGTGCCAGCTCACCGGAAGGACAGGGGCAGGATGGCTACACCTTC. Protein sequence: CASSPEGQGQDGYTF.

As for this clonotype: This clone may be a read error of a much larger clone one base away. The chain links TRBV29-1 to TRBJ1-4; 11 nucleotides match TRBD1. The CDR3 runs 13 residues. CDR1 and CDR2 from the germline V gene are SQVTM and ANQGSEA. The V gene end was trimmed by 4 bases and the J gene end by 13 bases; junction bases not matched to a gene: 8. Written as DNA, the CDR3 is TGCAGCGTTGTGGGACAGGGGGTGAGAAGACTGTTTTTT. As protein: CSVVGQGVRRLFF.

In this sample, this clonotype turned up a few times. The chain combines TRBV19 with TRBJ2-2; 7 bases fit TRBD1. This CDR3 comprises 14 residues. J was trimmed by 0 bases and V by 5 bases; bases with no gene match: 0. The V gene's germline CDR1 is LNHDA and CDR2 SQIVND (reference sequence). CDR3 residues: CASSGQANTGELFF. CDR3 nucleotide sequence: TGTGCCAGTAGTGGACAGGCGAACACCGGGGAGCTGTTTTTT.